The clone carrying this T cell receptor beta chain is deemed medium-sized. Four subsets defined by PD-1 and/or TIGIT were sorted from live CD3+CD8+TCRalphabeta+ cells. TCR libraries were prepared from approximately 15 ng of total RNA with the QIAseq Immune Repertoire TCR panel. TCRdb used MiXCR to reprocess the reads, holding one entry per CDR3 protein. The table lists over 1,500 distinct CDR3 sequences, roughly 7.3% of them singletons. This sample was taken from a study of circulating CD8 cells and anti-PD-1 response in melanoma. The CDR3 has 15 residues. Germline assignment: CDR1 MNHNY and CDR2 SVGAGI (reference sequence). V was pared by 5 bases and J by 0 bases, with 12 bases between.

This chain joins TRBV6-6 and TRBJ2-3; D uncertain. Sequenced here: CD8+ T cells from PBMCs, sampled at baseline or after one month of anti-PD-1 therapy (not recorded which). The clonotype originates from a human donor with melanoma. The CDR3: CASSTLTASTDTQYF. DNA for the CDR3: TGTGCCAGCAGTACTTTGACGGCTAGCACAGATACGCAGTATTTT.